These 5 T cell receptor beta chains came from one sample sequenced in a study of neurological immune-mediated disorders. Noted time point: longitudinal time-point 2. TCRdb independently ran MiXCR on the 5' RACE reads; one entry per CDR3 protein. The repertoire holds about 80,000 distinct CDR3 sequences, with about 5.6% as singletons. The source material was PBMCs. The receptors were gathered from a woman aged 55-69 years with multiple sclerosis.

This clonotype was detected ten times or more. The chain joins TRBV29-1 to TRBJ2-1, with TRBD2 matching over 10 bases. V lost 3 bases and J lost 6; bases outside the gene matches: 5. The CDR3 has 14 residues. CDR1 and CDR2 (germline): SQVTM, ANQGSEA. CDR3 sequence reads: CSVDPGLAINEQFF. CDR3 nucleotides: TGCAGCGTTGACCCGGGACTAGCGATCAATGAGCAGTTCTTC.

This clonotype was seen ten or more times. V is TRBV29-1 and J is TRBJ1-2, with D tentatively TRBD1 (6 bases). This CDR3 has 11 amino acids. Germline CDR1 SQVTM, CDR2 ANQGSEA. V lost 6 bases and J lost 5, with 10 bases in between. As DNA, the CDR3 is TGCAGCGTGTTAGGGGGGTATGGCTACACCTTC. As protein: CSVLGGYGYTF.

Many counts were recorded for this clonotype. J is TRBJ2-7 and V is TRBV7-2; no clear D. Trimming removed 5 bases at V and 0 bases at J, with 23 bases between. Germline V gene lookup returns CDR1 SGHTA and CDR2 FQGNSA. This CDR3 region has 18 residues. CDR3 sequence: CASSPLGRTDPSSYEQYF. The CDR3 DNA sequence: TGTGCCAGCAGCCCTTTAGGGCGGACGGACCCGAGCTCCTACGAGCAGTACTTC.

This clonotype was seen repeatedly, ten times or more. V gene TRBV6-5 combines with J gene TRBJ2-2, with 8 nucleotides matching TRBD1. This CDR3 has 16 residues. The V gene end was trimmed by 5 bases and the J gene end by 8 bases; junction bases not matched to a gene: 13. Per germline, CDR1 MNHEY and CDR2 SVGAGI. This CDR3 reads CASSRSWQGAAGELFF. Here the CDR3 DNA reads TGTGCCAGCAGTCGAAGCTGGCAGGGGGCGGCTGGGGAGCTGTTTTTT.

This clonotype has at least ten counts. The V and J genes are TRBV5-4 and TRBJ1-1; D not resolved. The germline V and J ends were trimmed by 4 bases and 4 bases, with 11 bases remaining between them. The CDR3 has 13 amino acids. Germline V CDR1 and CDR2: SGHNT, YYREEE (reference sequence). Here the CDR3 reads CASSVFGSTEAFF. CDR3 DNA: TGTGCCAGCAGCGTTTTCGGGAGCACTGAAGCTTTCTTT.